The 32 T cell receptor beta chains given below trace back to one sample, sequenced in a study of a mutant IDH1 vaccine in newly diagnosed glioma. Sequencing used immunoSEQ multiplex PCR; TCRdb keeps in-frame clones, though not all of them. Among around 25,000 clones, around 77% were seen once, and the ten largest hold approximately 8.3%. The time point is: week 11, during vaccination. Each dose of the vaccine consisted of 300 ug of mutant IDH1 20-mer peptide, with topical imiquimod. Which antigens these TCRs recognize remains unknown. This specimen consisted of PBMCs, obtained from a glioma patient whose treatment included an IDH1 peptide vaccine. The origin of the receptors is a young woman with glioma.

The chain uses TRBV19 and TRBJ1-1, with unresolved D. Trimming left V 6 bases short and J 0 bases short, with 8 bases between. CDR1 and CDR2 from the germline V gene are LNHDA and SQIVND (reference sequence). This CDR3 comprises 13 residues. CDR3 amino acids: CASSAGMNTEAFF. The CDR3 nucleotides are TGTGCCAGTAGCGCGGGGATGAACACTGAAGCTTTCTTT.

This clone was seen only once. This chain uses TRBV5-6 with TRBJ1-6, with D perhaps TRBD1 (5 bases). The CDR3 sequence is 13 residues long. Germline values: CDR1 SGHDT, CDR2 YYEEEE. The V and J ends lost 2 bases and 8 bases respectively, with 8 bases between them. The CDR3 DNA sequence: TGTGCCAGCAGCTTTGACAGCGATTCACCCCTCCACTTT. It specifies CASSFDSDSPLHF.

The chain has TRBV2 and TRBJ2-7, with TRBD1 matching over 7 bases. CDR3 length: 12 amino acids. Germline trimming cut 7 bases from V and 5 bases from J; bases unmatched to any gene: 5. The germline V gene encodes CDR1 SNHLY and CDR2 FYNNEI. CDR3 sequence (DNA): TGTGCCAGCAACAGGGACAGTCACGAGCAGTACTTC. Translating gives CASNRDSHEQYF. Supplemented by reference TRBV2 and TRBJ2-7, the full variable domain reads EPEVTQTPSHQVTQMGQEVILRCVPISNHLYFYWYRQILGQKVEFLVSFYNNEISEKSEIFDDQFSVERPDGSNFTLKIRSTKLEDSAMYFCASNRDSHEQYFGPGTRLTVT.

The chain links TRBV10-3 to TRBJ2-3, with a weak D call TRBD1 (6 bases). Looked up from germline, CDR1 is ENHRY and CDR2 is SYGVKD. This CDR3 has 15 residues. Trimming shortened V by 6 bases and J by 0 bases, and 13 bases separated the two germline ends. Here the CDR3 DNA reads TGTGCCATCAGAGGTACAGGGCTCAGCACAGATACGCAGTATTTT. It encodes CAIRGTGLSTDTQYF.

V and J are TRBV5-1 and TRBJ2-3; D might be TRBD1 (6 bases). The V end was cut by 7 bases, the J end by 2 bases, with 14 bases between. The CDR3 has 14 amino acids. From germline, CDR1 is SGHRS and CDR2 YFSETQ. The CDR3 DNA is TGCGCCAGCGGAATGGGGGCAGCCACAGATACGCAGTATTTT. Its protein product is CASGMGAATDTQYF.

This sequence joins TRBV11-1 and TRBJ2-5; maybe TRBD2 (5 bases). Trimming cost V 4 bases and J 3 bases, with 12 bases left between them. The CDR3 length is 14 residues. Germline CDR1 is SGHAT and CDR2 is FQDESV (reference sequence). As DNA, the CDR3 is TGTGCCAGCAGCTCCCCCTTGCGGGAAGAGACCCAGTACTTC. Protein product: CASSSPLREETQYF. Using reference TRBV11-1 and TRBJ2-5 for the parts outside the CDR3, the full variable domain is EAEVAQSPRYKITEKSQAVAFWCDPISGHATLYWYRQILGQGPELLVQFQDESVVDDSQLPKDRFSAERLKGVDSTLKIQPAELGDSAMYLCASSSPLREETQYFGPGTRLLVL.

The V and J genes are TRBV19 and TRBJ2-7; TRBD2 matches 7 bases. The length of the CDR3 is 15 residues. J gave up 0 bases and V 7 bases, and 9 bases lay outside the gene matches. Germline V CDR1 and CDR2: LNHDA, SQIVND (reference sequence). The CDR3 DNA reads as TGTGCCAGTACCCCAGGGAGGGGAAGCTCCTACGAGCAGTACTTC. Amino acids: CASTPGRGSSYEQYF. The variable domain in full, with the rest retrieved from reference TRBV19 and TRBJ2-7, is DGGITQSPKYLFRKEGQNVTLSCEQNLNHDAMYWYRQDPGQGLRLIYYSQIVNDFQKGDIAEGYSVSREKKESFPLTVTSAQKNPTAFYLCASTPGRGSSYEQYFGPGTRLTVT.

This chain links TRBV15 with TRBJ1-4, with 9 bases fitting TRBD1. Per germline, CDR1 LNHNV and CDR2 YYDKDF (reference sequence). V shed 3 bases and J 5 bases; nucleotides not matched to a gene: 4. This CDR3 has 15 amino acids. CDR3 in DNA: TGTGCCACCAGCAGGGCCGGGACAGGGAATGAAAAACTGTTTTTT. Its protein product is CATSRAGTGNEKLFF.

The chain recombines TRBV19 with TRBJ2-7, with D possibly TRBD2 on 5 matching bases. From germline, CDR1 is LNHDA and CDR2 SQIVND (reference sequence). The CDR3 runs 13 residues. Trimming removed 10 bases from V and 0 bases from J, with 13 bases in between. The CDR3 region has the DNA TGTGCCACCTCCAAGGGAGACTCCTACGAGCAGTACTTC. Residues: CATSKGDSYEQYF. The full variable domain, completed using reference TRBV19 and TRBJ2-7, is DGGITQSPKYLFRKEGQNVTLSCEQNLNHDAMYWYRQDPGQGLRLIYYSQIVNDFQKGDIAEGYSVSREKKESFPLTVTSAQKNPTAFYLCATSKGDSYEQYFGPGTRLTVT.

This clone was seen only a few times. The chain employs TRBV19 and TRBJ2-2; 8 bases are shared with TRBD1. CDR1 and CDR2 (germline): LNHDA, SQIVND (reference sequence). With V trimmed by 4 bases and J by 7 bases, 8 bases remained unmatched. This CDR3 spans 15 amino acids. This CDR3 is CASSTPGQVLGELFF. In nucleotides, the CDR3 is TGTGCCAGTAGTACTCCGGGACAGGTTCTCGGGGAGCTGTTTTTT.

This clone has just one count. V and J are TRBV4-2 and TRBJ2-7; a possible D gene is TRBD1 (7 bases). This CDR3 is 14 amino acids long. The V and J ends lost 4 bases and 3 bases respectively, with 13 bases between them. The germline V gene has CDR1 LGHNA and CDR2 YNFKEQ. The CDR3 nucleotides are TGTGCCAGCAGCCCGGGGGACAGAAGCTACGAGCAGTACTTC. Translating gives CASSPGDRSYEQYF.

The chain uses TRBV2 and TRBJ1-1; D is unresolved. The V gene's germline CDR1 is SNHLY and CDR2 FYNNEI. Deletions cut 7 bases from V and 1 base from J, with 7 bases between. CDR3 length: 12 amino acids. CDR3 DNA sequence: TGTGCCAGCAACCGGAGGAACACTGAAGCTTTCTTT. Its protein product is CASNRRNTEAFF.

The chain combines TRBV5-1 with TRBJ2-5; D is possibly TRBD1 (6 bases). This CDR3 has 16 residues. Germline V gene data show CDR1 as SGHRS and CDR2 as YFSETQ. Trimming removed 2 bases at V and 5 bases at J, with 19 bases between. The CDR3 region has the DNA TGCGCCAGCAGCTTTGGTGTAACAGGGTCCCCCGAGACCCAGTACTTC. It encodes CASSFGVTGSPETQYF.

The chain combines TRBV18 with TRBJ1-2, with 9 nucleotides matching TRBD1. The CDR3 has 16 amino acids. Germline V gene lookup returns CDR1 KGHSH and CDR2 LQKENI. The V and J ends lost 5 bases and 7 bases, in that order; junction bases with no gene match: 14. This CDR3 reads CASSRDRAPGESGYTF. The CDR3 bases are TGTGCCAGCTCAAGGGACAGGGCGCCTGGGGAGTCTGGCTACACCTTC.

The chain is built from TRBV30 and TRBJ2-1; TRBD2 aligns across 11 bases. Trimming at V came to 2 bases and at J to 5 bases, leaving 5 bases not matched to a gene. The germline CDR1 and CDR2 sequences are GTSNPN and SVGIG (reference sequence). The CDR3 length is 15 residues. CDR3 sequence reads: CAWSTSSGGHNEQFF. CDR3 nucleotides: TGTGCCTGGAGTACTTCTAGCGGGGGGCACAATGAGCAGTTCTTC.

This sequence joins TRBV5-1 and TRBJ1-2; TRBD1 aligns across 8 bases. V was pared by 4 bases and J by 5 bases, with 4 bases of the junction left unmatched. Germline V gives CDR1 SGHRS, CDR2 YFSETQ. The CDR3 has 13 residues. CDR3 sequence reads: CASSPDRAYGYTF. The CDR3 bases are TGCGCCAGCAGCCCGGACAGGGCGTATGGCTACACCTTC.

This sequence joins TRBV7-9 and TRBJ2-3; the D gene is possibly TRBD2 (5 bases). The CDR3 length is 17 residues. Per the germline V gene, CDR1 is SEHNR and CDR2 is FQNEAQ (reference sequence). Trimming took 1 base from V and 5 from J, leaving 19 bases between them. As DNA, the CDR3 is TGTGCCAGCAGCTTAGTGGTCTCGTCGGGTGGAGGAGATACGCAGTATTTT. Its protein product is CASSLVVSSGGGDTQYF.

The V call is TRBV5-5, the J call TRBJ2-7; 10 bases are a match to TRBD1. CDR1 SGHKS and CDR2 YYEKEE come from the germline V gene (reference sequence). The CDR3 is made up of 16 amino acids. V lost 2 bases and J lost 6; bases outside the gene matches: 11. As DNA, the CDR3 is TGTGCCAGCAGCTTAAATTCCGGGACAGGGGTGTTCGAGCAGTACTTC. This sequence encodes CASSLNSGTGVFEQYF.

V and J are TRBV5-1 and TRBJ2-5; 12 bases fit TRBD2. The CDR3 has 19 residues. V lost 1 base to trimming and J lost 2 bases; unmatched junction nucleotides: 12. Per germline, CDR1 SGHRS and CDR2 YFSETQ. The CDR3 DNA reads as TGCGCCAGCAGCTTGACCGGACTAGCGGGGAGCCAACCACAAGAGACCCAGTACTTC. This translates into CASSLTGLAGSQPQETQYF.

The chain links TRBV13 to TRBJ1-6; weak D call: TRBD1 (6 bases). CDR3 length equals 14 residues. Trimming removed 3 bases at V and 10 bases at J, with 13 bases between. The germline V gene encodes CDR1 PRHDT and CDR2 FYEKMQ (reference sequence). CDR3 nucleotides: TGTGCCAGCAGCTTCGGGGGCGGGGGATCACCCCTCCACTTT. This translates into CASSFGGGGSPLHF.

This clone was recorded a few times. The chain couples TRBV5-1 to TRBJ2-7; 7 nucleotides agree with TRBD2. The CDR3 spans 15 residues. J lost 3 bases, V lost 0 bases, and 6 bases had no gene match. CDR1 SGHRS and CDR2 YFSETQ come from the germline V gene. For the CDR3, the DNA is TGCGCCAGCAGCTTGGTGGGAGGGACGGGCTACGAGCAGTACTTC. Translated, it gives CASSLVGGTGYEQYF.

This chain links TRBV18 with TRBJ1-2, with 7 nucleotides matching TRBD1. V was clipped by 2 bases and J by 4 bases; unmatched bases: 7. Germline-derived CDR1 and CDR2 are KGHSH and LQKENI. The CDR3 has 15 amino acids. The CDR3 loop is CASSPGTGTVYGYTF. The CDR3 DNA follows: TGTGCCAGCTCACCAGGAACCGGGACAGTCTATGGCTACACCTTC.

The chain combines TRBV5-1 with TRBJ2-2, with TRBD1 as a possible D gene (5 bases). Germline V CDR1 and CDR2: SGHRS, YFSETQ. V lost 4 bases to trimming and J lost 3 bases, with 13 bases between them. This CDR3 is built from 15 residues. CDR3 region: CASSRGNLDTGELFF. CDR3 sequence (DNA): TGCGCCAGCAGCAGGGGAAATCTGGACACCGGGGAGCTGTTTTTT.

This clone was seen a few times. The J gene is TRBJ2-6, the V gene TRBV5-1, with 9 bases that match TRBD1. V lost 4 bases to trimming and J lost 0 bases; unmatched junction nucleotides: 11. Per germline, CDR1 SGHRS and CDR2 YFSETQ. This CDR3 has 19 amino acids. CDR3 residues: CASSPERTGASSGANVLTF. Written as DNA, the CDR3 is TGCGCCAGCAGCCCGGAACGGACAGGGGCAAGCTCTGGGGCCAACGTCCTGACTTTC.

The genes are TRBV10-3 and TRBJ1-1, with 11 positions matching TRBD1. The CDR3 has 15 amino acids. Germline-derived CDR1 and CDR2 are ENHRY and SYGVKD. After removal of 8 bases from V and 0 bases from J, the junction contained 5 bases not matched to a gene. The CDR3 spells CAIGTGGALNTEAFF. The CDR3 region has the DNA TGTGCCATCGGGACAGGGGGTGCCCTGAACACTGAAGCTTTCTTT.

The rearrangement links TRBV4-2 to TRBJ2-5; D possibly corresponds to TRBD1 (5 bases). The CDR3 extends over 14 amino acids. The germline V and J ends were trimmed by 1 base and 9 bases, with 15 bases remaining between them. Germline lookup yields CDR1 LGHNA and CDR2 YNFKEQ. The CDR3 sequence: CASSQVQGQSAQYF. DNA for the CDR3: TGTGCCAGCAGCCAAGTGCAGGGCCAGTCGGCCCAGTACTTC.

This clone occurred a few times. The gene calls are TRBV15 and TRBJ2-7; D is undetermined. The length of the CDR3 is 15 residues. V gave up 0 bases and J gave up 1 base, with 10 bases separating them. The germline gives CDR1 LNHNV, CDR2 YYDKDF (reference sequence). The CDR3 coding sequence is TGTGCCACCAGCAGAGAACGAGCGATATCCTACGAGCAGTACTTC. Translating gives CATSRERAISYEQYF.

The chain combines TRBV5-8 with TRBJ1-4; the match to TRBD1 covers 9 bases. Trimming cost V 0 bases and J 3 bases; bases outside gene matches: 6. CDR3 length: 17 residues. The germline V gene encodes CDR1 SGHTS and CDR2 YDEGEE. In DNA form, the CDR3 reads TGTGCCAGCAGCTTGGGGGACAGGGTTTATGCTAATGAAAAACTGTTTTTT. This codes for CASSLGDRVYANEKLFF.

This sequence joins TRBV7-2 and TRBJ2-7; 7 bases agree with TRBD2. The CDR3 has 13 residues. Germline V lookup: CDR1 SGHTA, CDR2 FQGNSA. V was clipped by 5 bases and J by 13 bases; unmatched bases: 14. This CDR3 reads CASSGATNGRRYF. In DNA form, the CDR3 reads TGTGCCAGCAGCGGTGCTACTAACGGGAGGCGATACTTC.

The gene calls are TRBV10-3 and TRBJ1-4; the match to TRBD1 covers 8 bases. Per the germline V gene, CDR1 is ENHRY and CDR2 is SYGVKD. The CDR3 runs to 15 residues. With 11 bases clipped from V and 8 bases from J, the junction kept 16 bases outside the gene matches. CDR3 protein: CASRRSPQGEEKLFF. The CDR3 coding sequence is TGTGCCTCCAGGCGATCCCCACAGGGGGAAGAAAAACTGTTTTTT.

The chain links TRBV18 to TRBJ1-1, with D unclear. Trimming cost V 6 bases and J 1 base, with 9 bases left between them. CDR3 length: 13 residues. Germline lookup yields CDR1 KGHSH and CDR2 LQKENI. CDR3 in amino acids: CASSPNQNTEAFF. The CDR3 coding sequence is TGTGCCAGCTCCCCAAACCAGAACACTGAAGCTTTCTTT.

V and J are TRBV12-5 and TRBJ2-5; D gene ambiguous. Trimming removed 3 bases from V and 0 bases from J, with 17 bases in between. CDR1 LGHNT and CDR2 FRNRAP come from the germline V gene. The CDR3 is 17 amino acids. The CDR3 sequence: CASGFGSSGPYQETQYF. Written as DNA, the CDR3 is TGTGCTAGTGGTTTCGGTTCATCTGGTCCGTACCAAGAGACCCAGTACTTC.